The T cell receptor beta chain described here comes from a study of T cells after posttransplantation cyclophosphamide. Whole-study results and caveats: TRB clonality was highly associated with recipient CMV seropositivity and reactivation.

Using immunoSEQ multiplex PCR, the repertoire was profiled, and TCRdb retains in-frame clones only, with some absent. The sample yields some 49,000 clones, around 94% seen once. As for this clone: Its antigen is as yet unknown.

The J segment lost 5 bases and the V segment lost 4 bases, leaving 11 bases of the junction unmatched. Germline CDR1 is SEHNR and CDR2 is FQNEAQ (reference sequence). The CDR3 has 16 residues. The chain joins TRBV7-9 to TRBJ2-5; 9 nucleotides align to TRBD2. Source material: PBMCs. This TCR came from a woman between 50 and 59 years old in good health and a related stem cell transplant donor. CDR3 in DNA: TGTGCCAGCAGCTCTCTCGCGGGAGGGCCTGGGGAGACCCAGTACTTC. The encoded protein is CASSSLAGGPGETQYF.